This entry features one T cell receptor beta chain sequence. Its antigen is currently unknown. Other DNA sequences within the sample encode an identical CDR3. This record belongs to a study of OX40 agonist ivuxolimab in advanced cancers. Study observations and caveats: Doses of 0.1 to 3.0 mg/kg were accompanied by clonal expansion of CD4+ and CD8+ blood T cells by week 6. Partial responders treated at 0.1-3.0 mg/kg exhibited clonal expansion among the lowest measured.

TCRdb's copy holds only in-frame clones and misses some; the assay was immunoSEQ multiplex PCR. The sample records around 68,000 clones, about 90% being singletons. This TCR was recovered from an adult with an advanced solid tumor such as melanoma, head and neck, liver or kidney cancer. Sequencing was performed on CD4+ or CD8+ T cells sorted from blood, taken in a trial of the OX40 agonist ivuxolimab.

CDR3 loop: CASSPSGSRAYEQYF. The CDR3 bases are TGTGCCAGCAGTCCTAGCGGGAGTCGAGCCTACGAGCAGTACTTC. The chain is built from TRBV7-6 and TRBJ2-7, with TRBD2 matching over 10 bases. J lost 2 bases, V lost 6 bases, and 7 bases had no gene match. The CDR3 totals 15 residues. The germline V gene encodes CDR1 SGHVS and CDR2 FNYEAQ.